This TCR beta chain derives from a study of Ad26.COV2.S vaccination and SARS-CoV-2 variants. Sample treatment: around 19 received Ad26.COV2.S at low or high dose, single or two shots; about 5 received placebo; per-sample allocation not given. Specimen acquisition occurred on day 63 following the initial vaccine or placebo injection. The table came from immunoSEQ multiplex PCR; TCRdb's copy has only in-frame clones and leaves some out. The table records about 240,000 clones, 85% to 90% of them present only once. V lost 4 bases and J 1 base, leaving 12 bases between the germline ends. Germline V CDR1 and CDR2: SGHRS, YFSETQ. This CDR3 contains 15 residues.

The sample in question was peripheral blood, obtained in a trial of Ad26.COV2.S vaccine versus placebo. This chain links TRBV5-1 with TRBJ2-1; possibly TRBD2 for D (6 bases). This clonotype was obtained from a person between 18 and 59 years old who received the Ad26.COV2.S COVID-19 vaccine or a placebo. CDR3: CASSPSGRSYNEQFF. The CDR3 nucleotides read TGCGCCAGCAGCCCCTCAGGGAGGTCCTACAATGAGCAGTTCTTC.